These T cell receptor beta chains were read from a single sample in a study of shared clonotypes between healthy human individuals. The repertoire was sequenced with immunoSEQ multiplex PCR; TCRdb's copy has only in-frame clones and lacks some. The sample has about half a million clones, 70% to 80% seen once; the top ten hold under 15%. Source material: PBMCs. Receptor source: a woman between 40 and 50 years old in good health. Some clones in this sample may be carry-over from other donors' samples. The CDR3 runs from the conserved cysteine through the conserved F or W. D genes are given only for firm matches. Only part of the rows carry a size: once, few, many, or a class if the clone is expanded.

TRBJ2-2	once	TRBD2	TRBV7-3	CASSRGLAGIRGELFF	TGTGCCAGCAGCCGAGGACTAGCGGGAATCAGGGGGGAGCTGTTTTTT
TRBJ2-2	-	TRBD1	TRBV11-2	CASSVSGTVWAGELFF	TGTGCCAGCAGCGTATCCGGGACAGTTTGGGCCGGGGAGCTGTTTTTT
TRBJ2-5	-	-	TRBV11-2	CASSLLSETQYF	TGTGCCAGCAGCTTACTGTCGGAGACCCAGTACTTC
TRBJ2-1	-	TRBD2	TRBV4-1	CASSQAHTLAGGYNEQFF	TGCGCCAGCAGCCAAGCCCACACTCTAGCGGGAGGTTACAATGAGCAGTTCTTC
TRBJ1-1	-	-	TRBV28	CASSLLGEWGTEAFF	TGTGCCAGCAGTTTATTAGGGGAGTGGGGGACTGAAGCTTTCTTT
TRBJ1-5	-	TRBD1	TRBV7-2	CASSPYRGLGNQPQHF	TGTGCCAGCAGCCCCTACAGGGGGCTGGGCAATCAGCCCCAGCATTTT
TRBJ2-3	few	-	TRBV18	CASSPEGGPTDTQYF	TGTGCCAGCTCACCTGAGGGGGGGCCGACAGATACGCAGTATTTT
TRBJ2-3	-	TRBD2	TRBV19	CASSSGGRAADTQYF	TGTGCCAGTAGTAGCGGCGGGAGGGCCGCAGATACGCAGTATTTT
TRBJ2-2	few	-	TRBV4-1	CASSQPPGELFF	TGCGCCAGCAGCCAACCCCCCGGGGAGCTGTTTTTT
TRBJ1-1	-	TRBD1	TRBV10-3	CAISQGTGGDLNTEAFF	TGTGCCATCAGCCAAGGGACAGGGGGGGATTTGAACACTGAAGCTTTCTTT
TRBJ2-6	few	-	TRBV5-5	CASSPAPTTTSSGANVLTF	TGTGCCAGCAGCCCGGCCCCGACAACTACATCCTCTGGGGCCAACGTCCTGACTTTC
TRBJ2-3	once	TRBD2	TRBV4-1	CASSQGGLAADTQYF	TGCGCCAGCAGCCAAGGGGGACTAGCAGCAGATACGCAGTATTTT
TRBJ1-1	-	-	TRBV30	CAWGSLNTEAFF	TGTGCCTGGGGCAGCCTGAACACTGAAGCTTTCTTT
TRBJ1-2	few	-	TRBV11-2	CASSSYSYRYTF	TGTGCCAGCAGCTCCTACAGCTATCGCTACACCTTC
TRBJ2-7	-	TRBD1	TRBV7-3	CASSLRAGQVYEQYF	TGTGCCAGCAGCTTAAGGGCCGGACAGGTCTACGAGCAGTACTTC
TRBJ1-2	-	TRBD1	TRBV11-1	CASSPTGQGTLNYGYTF	TGTGCCAGCAGCCCGACCGGACAGGGGACACTTAACTATGGCTACACCTTC
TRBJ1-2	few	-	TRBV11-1	CASSFQSNYGYTF	TGTGCCAGCAGCTTCCAGTCTAACTATGGCTACACCTTC
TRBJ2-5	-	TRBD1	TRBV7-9	CASSSGTAKQETQYF	TGTGCCAGCAGCTCAGGGACAGCGAAACAAGAGACCCAGTACTTC
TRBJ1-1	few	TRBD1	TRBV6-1	CASRHRGDGAFF	TGTGCCAGCAGACACAGGGGGGATGGGGCTTTCTTT
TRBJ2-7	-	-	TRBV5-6	CASSSIGDPSYEQYF	TGTGCCAGCAGCTCGATAGGGGACCCCTCCTACGAGCAGTACTTC
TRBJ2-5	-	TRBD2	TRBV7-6	CASSPQTSGGTQYF	TGTGCCAGCAGCCCCCAGACTAGCGGGGGGACCCAGTACTTC
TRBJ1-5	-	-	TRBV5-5	CASSSGQYSNQPQHF	TGTGCCAGCAGCTCGGGACAATATAGCAATCAGCCCCAGCATTTT
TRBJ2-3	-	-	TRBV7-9	CASSFLAGTSTDTQYF	TGTGCCAGCAGCTTTCTGGCCGGGACTAGCACAGATACGCAGTATTTT
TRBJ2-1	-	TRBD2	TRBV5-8	CASSLVASGRDEQFF	TGTGCCAGCAGCTTGGTGGCTAGCGGGAGGGATGAGCAGTTCTTC
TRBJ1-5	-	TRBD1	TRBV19	CASTRTGMSNQPQHF	TGTGCCAGTACTAGGACAGGGATGAGCAATCAGCCCCAGCATTTT
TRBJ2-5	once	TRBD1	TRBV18	CASSPRTGQETQYF	TGTGCCAGCTCACCGAGGACAGGCCAAGAGACCCAGTACTTC
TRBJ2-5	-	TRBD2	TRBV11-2	CASSSRLAGVGRRETQYF	TGTGCCAGCAGCTCTCGACTAGCGGGAGTGGGGAGGAGGGAGACCCAGTACTTC
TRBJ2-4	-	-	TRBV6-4	CASSDWGIFGLAKNIQYF	TGTGCCAGCAGTGATTGGGGCATATTCGGGTTAGCCAAAAACATTCAGTACTTC
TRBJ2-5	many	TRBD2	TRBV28	CASSLGGRAGETQYF	TGTGCCAGCAGTTTAGGCGGGAGGGCCGGAGAGACCCAGTACTTC
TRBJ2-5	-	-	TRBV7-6	CASSFPEGERKYQETQYF	TGTGCCAGCAGCTTTCCCGAAGGCGAGCGGAAATACCAAGAGACCCAGTACTTC
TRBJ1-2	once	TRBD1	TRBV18	CASSQYRGRSYGYTF	TGTGCCAGCTCACAATACAGGGGGCGAAGCTATGGCTACACCTTC
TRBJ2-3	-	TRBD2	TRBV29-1	CSSRAGAGTDTQYF	TGCAGCTCACGAGCGGGAGCGGGCACAGATACGCAGTATTTT
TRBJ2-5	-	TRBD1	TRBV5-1	CASSVQGFGETQYF	TGCGCCAGCAGCGTACAGGGGTTTGGAGAGACCCAGTACTTC
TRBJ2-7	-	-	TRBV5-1	CASSLRTEPYEQYF	TGCGCCAGCAGCCTGAGGACAGAGCCCTACGAGCAGTACTTC
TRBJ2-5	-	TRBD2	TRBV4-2	CASSQHLAGGFAETQYF	TGTGCCAGCAGCCAACACCTAGCGGGAGGATTCGCAGAGACCCAGTACTTC
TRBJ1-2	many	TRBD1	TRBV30	CAWMRDRGGYTF	TGTGCCTGGATGAGGGACAGGGGTGGCTACACCTTC
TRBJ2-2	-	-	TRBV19	CASSILPLAVGLFF	TGTGCCAGTAGTATATTGCCCCTCGCTGTGGGGCTGTTTTTT
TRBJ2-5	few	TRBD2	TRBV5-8	CASSPAGAGARETQYF	TGTGCCAGCAGCCCGGCGGGAGCGGGAGCCCGGGAGACCCAGTACTTC
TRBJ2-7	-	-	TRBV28	CASSEGGSYEQYF	TGTGCCAGCAGTGAAGGGGGCTCCTACGAGCAGTACTTC
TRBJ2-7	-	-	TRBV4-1	CASSQALLRSNSYEQYF	TGCGCCAGCAGCCAAGCCCTCCTGCGGAGCAATTCCTACGAGCAGTACTTC
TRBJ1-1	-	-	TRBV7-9	CASGRATEAFF	TGTGCCAGCGGCAGGGCCACTGAAGCTTTCTTT
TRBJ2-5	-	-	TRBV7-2	CASSLMVGSETQYF	TGTGCCAGCAGCTTAATGGTGGGGAGCGAGACCCAGTACTTC
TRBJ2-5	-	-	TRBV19	CASSLRDIQETQYF	TGTGCCAGTAGTCTCCGGGACATCCAAGAGACCCAGTACTTC